This T cell receptor beta chain is drawn from a study of shared clonotypes between healthy human individuals. This clone has a single count. The same CDR3 also results from other DNA sequences found in this sample. Measured with immunoSEQ multiplex PCR; TCRdb has only the in-frame clones, and not every one. This sample has around 700,000 clones, with less than 80% found just once. This CDR3 spans 13 amino acids. With 1 base removed from V and 0 bases from J, the gap between germline ends came to 6 bases. Germline V gene data show CDR1 as SQVTM and CDR2 as ANQGSEA. This clonotype was sampled from a woman under 40 in good health. Sequences were obtained from memory CD4+ T cells sorted from blood. Documented subset: CD45RA-negative fraction. The chain has TRBV29-1 and TRBJ1-1; D gene uncertain. The CDR3 loop is CSVEGGLNTEAFF. Written as DNA, the CDR3 is TGCAGCGTTGAAGGCGGATTGAACACTGAAGCTTTCTTT.